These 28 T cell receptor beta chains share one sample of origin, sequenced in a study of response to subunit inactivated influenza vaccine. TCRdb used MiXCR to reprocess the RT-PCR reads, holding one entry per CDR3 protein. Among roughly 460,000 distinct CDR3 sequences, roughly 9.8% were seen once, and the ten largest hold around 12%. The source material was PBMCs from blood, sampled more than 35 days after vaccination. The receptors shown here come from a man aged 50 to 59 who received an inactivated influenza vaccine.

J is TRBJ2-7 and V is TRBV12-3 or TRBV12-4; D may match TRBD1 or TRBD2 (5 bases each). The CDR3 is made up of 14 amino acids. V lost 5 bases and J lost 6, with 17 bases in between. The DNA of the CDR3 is TGTGCCAGCAGTAGCGCCGGGACCCGCTCCGAGCAGTACTTC. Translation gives CASSSAGTRSEQYF.

In nucleotides, the CDR3 is TGCGCCAGCAGTAATCAGGGCACCGGGGAGCTGTTTTTT. Translation: CASSNQGTGELFF. This chain links TRBV10-2 with TRBJ2-2, with D possibly matching TRBD1 (5 bases). The germline V and J ends were trimmed by 5 bases and 4 bases, with 8 bases remaining between them. CDR1 is WSHSY, CDR2 SAAADI, per germline. There are 13 residues in the CDR3.

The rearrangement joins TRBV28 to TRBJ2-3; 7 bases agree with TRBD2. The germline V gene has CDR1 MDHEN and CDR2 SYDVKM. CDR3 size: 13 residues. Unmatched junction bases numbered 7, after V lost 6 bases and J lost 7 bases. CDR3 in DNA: TGTGCCAGCAGAGTTCCGGGGGGACATACGCAGTATTTT. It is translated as CASRVPGGHTQYF.

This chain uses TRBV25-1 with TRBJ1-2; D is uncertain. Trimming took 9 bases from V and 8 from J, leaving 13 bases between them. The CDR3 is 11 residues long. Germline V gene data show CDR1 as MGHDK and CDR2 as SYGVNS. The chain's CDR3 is CARQYSRGYTF. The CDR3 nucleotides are TGTGCCAGACAGTACTCGCGCGGCTACACCTTC.

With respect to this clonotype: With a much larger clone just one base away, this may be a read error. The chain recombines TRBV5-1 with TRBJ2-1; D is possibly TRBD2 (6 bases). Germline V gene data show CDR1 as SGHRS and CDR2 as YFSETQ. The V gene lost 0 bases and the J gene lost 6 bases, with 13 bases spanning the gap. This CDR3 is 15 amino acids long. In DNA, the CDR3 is TGCGCCAGCAGCTTGGGTAGCTGGAGGGCCAATGAGCAGTTCTTC. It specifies CASSLGSWRANEQFF. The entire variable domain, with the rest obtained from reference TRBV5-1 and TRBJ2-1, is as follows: KAGVTQTPRYLIKTRGQQVTLSCSPISGHRSVSWYQQTPGQGLQFLFEYFSETQRNKGNFPGRFSGRQFSNSRSEMNVSTLELGDSALYLCASSLGSWRANEQFFGPGTRLTVL.

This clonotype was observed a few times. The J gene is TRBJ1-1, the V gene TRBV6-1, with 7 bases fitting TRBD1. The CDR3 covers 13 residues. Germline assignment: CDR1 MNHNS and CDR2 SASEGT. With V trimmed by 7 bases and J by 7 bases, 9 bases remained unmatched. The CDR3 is CASNLQRDSEAFF. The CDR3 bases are TGTGCCAGCAACCTACAACGGGACAGTGAAGCTTTCTTT.

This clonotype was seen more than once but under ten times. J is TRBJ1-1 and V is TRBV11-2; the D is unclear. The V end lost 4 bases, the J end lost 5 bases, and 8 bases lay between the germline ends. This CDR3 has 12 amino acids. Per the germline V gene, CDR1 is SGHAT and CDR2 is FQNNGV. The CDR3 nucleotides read TGTGCCAGCAGCTCTACAACGACTGAAGCTTTCTTT. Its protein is CASSSTTTEAFF. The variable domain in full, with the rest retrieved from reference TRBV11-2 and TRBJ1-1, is EAGVAQSPRYKIIEKRQSVAFWCNPISGHATLYWYQQILGQGPKLLIQFQNNGVVDDSQLPKDRFSAERLKGVDSTLKIQPAKLEDSAVYLCASSSTTTEAFFGQGTRLTVV.

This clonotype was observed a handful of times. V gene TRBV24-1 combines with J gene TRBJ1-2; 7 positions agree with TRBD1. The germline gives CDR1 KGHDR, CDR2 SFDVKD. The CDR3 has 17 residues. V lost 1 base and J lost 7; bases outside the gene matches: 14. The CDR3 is CATSDFGADGTDIGYTF. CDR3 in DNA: TGTGCCACCAGTGATTTCGGGGCGGACGGGACAGACATTGGCTACACCTTC.

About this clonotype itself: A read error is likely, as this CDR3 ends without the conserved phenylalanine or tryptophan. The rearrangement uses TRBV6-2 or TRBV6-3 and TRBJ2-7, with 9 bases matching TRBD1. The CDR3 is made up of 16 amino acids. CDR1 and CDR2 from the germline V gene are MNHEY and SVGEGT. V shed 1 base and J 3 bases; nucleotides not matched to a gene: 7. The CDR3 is CASSYLKGTGNYEQYY. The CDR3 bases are TGTGCCAGCAGTTACTTGAAAGGGACAGGGAACTACGAGCAGTACTAC.

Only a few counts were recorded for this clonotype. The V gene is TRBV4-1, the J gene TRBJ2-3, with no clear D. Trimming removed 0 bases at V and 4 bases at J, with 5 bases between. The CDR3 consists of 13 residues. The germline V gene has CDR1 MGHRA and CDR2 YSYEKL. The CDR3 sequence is CASSQDLPDTQYF. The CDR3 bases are TGCGCCAGCAGCCAAGATCTGCCAGATACGCAGTATTTT.

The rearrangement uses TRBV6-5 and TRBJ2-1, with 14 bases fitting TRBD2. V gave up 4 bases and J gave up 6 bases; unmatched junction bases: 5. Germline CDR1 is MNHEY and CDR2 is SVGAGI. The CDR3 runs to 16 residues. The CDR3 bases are TGTGCCAGCAGTTCCGTGGGACTAGCGGGGGTCAATGAGCAGTTCTTC. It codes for CASSSVGLAGVNEQFF.

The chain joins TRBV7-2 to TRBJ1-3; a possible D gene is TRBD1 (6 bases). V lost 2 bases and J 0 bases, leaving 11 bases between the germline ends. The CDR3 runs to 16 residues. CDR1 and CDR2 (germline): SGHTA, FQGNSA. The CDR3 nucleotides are TGTGCCAGCAGCTTACTGACAGGCATCTCTGGAAACACCATATATTTT. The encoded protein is CASSLLTGISGNTIYF.

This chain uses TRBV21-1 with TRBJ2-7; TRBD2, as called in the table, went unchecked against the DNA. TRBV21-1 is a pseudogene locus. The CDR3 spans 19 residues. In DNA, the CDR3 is TGTGCCAGCAGCAAGGACCCCCCCGGACTAGCGGATAAAAGGTACGAGCAGTACTTC. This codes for CASSKDPPGLADKRYEQYF.

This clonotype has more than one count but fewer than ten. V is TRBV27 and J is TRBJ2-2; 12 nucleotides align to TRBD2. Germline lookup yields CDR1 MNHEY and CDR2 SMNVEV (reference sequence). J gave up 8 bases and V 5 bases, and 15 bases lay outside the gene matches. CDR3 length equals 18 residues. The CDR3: CASSTRLAGAPSIGELFF. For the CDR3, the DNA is TGTGCCAGCAGTACACGACTAGCGGGAGCGCCATCAATTGGGGAGCTGTTTTTT.

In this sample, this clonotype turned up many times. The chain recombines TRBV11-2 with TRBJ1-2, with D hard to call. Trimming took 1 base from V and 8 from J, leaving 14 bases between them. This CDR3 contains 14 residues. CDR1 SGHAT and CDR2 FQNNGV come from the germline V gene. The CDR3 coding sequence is TGTGCCAGCAGCTTAGCGATGTTTTCTATGGGCTACACCTTC. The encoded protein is CASSLAMFSMGYTF.

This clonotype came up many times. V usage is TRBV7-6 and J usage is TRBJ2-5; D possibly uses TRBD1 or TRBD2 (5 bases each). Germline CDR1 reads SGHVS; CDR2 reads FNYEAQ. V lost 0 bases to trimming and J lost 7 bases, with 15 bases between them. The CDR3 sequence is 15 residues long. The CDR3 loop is CASSLALGEWGTQYF. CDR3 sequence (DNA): TGTGCCAGCAGCTTAGCGCTAGGGGAGTGGGGGACCCAGTACTTC.

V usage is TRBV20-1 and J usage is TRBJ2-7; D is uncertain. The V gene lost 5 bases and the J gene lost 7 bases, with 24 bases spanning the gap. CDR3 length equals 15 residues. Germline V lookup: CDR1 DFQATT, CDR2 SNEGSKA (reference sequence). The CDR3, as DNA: TGCAGTGCTGAGGTACCTGGTTATGTCTCCAGTGAGCAGTACTTC. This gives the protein CSAEVPGYVSSEQYF.

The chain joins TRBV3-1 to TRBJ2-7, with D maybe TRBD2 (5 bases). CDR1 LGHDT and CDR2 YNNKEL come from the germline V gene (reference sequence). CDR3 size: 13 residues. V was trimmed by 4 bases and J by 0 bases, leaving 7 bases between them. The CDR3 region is CASSRRGSYEQYF. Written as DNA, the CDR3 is TGTGCCAGCAGCCGCCGGGGCTCCTACGAGCAGTACTTC.

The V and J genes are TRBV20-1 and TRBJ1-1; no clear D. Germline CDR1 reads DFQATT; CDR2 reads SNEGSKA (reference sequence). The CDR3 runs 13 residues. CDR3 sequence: CSATRPQVTEAFF. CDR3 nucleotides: TGCAGCGCAACCCGGCCCCAGGTCACGGAAGCTTTCTTT.

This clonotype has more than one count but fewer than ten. This CDR3 reads CASSFEISGSWGDTQYF. Written as DNA, the CDR3 is TGTGCCAGCAGCTTTGAAATTAGCGGGAGCTGGGGAGATACGCAGTATTTT. The rearrangement joins TRBV7-2 to TRBJ2-3, with TRBD2 matching 9 bases. V lost 3 bases, J lost 5 bases, and 12 bases stayed unmatched. The CDR3 runs to 17 residues. CDR1 SGHTA and CDR2 FQGNSA come from the germline V gene.

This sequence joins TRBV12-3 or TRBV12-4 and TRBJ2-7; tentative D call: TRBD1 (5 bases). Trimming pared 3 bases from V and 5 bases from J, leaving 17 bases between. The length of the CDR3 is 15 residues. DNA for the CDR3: TGTGCCAGCAGTTTCTCCACATACGACAGAGACGAGCAGTACTTC. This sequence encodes CASSFSTYDRDEQYF.

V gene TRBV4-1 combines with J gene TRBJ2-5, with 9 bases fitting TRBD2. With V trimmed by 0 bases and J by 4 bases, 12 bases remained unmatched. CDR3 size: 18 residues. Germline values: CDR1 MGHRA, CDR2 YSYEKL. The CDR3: CASSQDTAGGPSGETQYF. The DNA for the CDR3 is TGCGCCAGCAGCCAAGATACTGCGGGGGGGCCTAGTGGAGAGACCCAGTACTTC.

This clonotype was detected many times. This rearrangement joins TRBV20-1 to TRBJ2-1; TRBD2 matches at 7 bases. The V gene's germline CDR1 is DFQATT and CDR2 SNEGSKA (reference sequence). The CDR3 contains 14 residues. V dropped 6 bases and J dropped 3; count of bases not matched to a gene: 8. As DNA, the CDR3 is TGCAGTGCGGGTTCAGCGGGACGCTACAATGAGCAGTTCTTC. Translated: CSAGSAGRYNEQFF.

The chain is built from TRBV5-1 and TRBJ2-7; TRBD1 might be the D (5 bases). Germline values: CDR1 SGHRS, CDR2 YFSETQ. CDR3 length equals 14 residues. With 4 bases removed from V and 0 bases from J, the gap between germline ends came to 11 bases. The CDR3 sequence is CASSTTGFSYEQYF. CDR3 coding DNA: TGCGCCAGCAGCACTACAGGTTTCTCCTACGAGCAGTACTTC.

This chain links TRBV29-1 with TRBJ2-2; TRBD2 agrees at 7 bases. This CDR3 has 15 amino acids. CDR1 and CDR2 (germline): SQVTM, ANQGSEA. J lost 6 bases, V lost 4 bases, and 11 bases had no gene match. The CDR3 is CSVGVGGQASGELFF. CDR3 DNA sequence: TGCAGCGTTGGAGTGGGAGGGCAAGCCTCCGGGGAGCTGTTTTTT.

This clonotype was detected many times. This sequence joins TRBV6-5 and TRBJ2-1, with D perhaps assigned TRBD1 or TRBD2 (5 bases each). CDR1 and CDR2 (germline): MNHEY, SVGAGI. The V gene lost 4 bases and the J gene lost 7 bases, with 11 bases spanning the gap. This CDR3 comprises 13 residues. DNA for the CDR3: TGTGCCAGCAGTTTTCGGGGCGAGAATGAGCAGTTCTTC. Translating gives CASSFRGENEQFF.

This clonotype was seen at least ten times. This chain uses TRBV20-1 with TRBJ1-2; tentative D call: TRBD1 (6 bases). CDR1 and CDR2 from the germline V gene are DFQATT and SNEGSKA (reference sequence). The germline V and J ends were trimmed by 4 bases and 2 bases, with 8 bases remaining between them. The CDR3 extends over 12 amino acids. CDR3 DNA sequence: TGCAGTGCTAAACAGGGAAACTATGGCTACACCTTC. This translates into CSAKQGNYGYTF.

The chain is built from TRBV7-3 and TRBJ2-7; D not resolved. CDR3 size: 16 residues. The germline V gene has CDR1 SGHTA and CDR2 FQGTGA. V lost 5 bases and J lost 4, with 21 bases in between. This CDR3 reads CASSPQYAPSPYEQYF. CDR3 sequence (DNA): TGTGCCAGCAGCCCCCAATATGCCCCATCCCCGTACGAGCAGTACTTC.